Presented here are 5 T cell receptor beta chains from one specimen sequenced in a study of CD8+CD57+ T cells in acquired aplastic anemia. The study profiled TCR beta VDJ and CDR3 using genomic DNA as template. TCRdb re-analysed the reads in MiXCR, keeping a single row per CDR3 protein. The sample yields some 150,000 distinct CDR3 sequences, approximately 52% seen once. Patients chosen for sequencing had shown CD8+CD57+ cell expansion by flow cytometry. The sequenced sample was sorted CD4+, CD8+, or CD8+CD57+ T cells (not recorded which) from PBMCs. These receptors all stem from a human donor with aplastic anemia.

The rearrangement uses TRBV3-1 and TRBJ2-7, with a weak D call TRBD2 (6 bases). The V gene's germline CDR1 is LGHDT and CDR2 YNNKEL (reference sequence). CDR3 length equals 15 residues. V was trimmed by 4 bases and J by 3 bases, leaving 16 bases between them. The CDR3 coding sequence is TGTGCCAGCAGCCCCGGGGGAGGCAGATTCTACGAGCAGTACTTC. Residues: CASSPGGGRFYEQYF.

V is TRBV7-2 and J is TRBJ2-5; D possibly corresponds to TRBD2 (6 bases). The CDR3 covers 14 residues. Germline lookup yields CDR1 SGHTA and CDR2 FQGNSA. V lost 2 bases and J lost 4, with 11 bases in between. CDR3 region: CASSLNAGIETQYF. Written as DNA, the CDR3 is TGTGCCAGCAGCTTAAATGCGGGGATAGAGACCCAGTACTTC. Full variable domain (rest looked up from reference TRBV7-2 and TRBJ2-5): GAGVSQSPSNKVTEKGKDVELRCDPISGHTALYWYRQSLGQGLEFLIYFQGNSAPDKSGLPSDRFSAERTGGSVSTLTIQRTQQEDSAVYLCASSLNAGIETQYFGPGTRLLVL.

This clonotype came up many times. The gene calls are TRBV4-2 and TRBJ2-3, with 7 bases lining up with TRBD2. Trimming cost V 0 bases and J 1 base; bases outside gene matches: 4. Per germline, CDR1 LGHNA and CDR2 YNFKEQ. The CDR3 has 16 amino acids. DNA of the CDR3: TGTGCCAGCAGCCAAGAGTTTGCGGGGGGCACAGATACGCAGTATTTT. This encodes CASSQEFAGGTDTQYF.

The chain is built from TRBV24-1 and TRBJ2-5; 12 bases agree with TRBD1. The CDR3 spans 16 residues. V shed 5 bases and J 5 bases; nucleotides not matched to a gene: 8. CDR1 and CDR2 (germline): KGHDR, SFDVKD. Here the CDR3 reads CATSVAGTGGEETQYF. The CDR3 region has the DNA TGTGCCACCAGTGTTGCGGGGACAGGGGGCGAGGAGACCCAGTACTTC.

There are many counts of this clonotype. The chain couples TRBV25-1 to TRBJ2-1, with a weak D call TRBD2 (5 bases). The germline gives CDR1 MGHDK, CDR2 SYGVNS. The CDR3 runs 15 residues. The V gene lost 5 bases and the J gene lost 5 bases, with 16 bases spanning the gap. The CDR3 is CASSRGLKLNNEQFF. Here the CDR3 DNA reads TGTGCCAGCAGTCGCGGACTCAAATTAAACAATGAGCAGTTCTTC.